The 13 T cell receptor beta chains below come from one sample, sequenced in a study of siplizumab effects on memory and regulatory T cells. As described, mixed lymphocyte reaction cells underwent coculture at 37°C for a duration of 5 to 6 days. Here immunoSEQ multiplex PCR was the method, and the copy in TCRdb shows in-frame clones only, minus some. The sample lists 15,000 to 20,000 clones; over 45% were seen once. These TCRs are of unknown antigen specificity. The sample was CFSE-low (dividing) CD4+ T cells sorted from an allogeneic mixed lymphocyte reaction. All receptors come from a human donor in good health; the cells came from an allogeneic mixed lymphocyte reaction.

The chain couples TRBV7-2 to TRBJ1-3; D is ambiguous. Trimming shortened V by 4 bases and J by 0 bases, and 7 bases separated the two germline ends. Germline CDR1 and CDR2: SGHTA and FQGNSA. The CDR3 has 14 amino acids. CDR3 DNA sequence: TGTGCCAGCAGCTCGACCAACTCTGGAAACACCATATATTTT. Translation gives CASSSTNSGNTIYF.

The chain couples TRBV5-1 to TRBJ2-3, with 13 positions matching TRBD2. Germline CDR1 SGHRS, CDR2 YFSETQ. V was clipped by 4 bases and J by 6 bases; unmatched bases: 11. The CDR3 loop spans 17 amino acids. The CDR3 protein is CASSRTSGGAVGDTQYF. The DNA of the CDR3 is TGCGCCAGCAGCCGGACTAGCGGGGGAGCGGTAGGGGATACGCAGTATTTT.

The rearrangement joins TRBV18 to TRBJ1-5; TRBD1 might be the D (6 bases). CDR3 length: 15 residues. Trimming left V 0 bases short and J 6 bases short, with 12 bases between. The germline V gene has CDR1 KGHSH and CDR2 LQKENI. In nucleotides, the CDR3 is TGTGCCAGCTCACCACCACAGGGCGGGGGTCAGCCCCAGCATTTT. Translated, it gives CASSPPQGGGQPQHF.

The chain couples TRBV7-2 to TRBJ2-7; D gene ambiguous. Germline lookup yields CDR1 SGHTA and CDR2 FQGNSA. The CDR3 is made up of 13 amino acids. V lost 0 bases and J 9 bases, leaving 12 bases between the germline ends. The CDR3 nucleotides are TGTGCCAGCAGCTTAGCCCTCCAGATCGGGCAGTACTTC. Its translation is CASSLALQIGQYF.

In this sample, this clone turned up once. This sequence joins TRBV19 and TRBJ2-7; D possibly uses TRBD1 or TRBD2 (5 bases each). V shed 6 bases and J shed 5 bases, with 17 bases lying between them. The CDR3 is 14 amino acids. CDR1 is LNHDA, CDR2 SQIVND, per germline (reference sequence). The CDR3 DNA follows: TGTGCCAGTAGGATCGGACAAGGGCGGGACGAGCAGTACTTC. It translates to CASRIGQGRDEQYF. Supplemented by reference TRBV19 and TRBJ2-7, the full variable domain reads DGGITQSPKYLFRKEGQNVTLSCEQNLNHDAMYWYRQDPGQGLRLIYYSQIVNDFQKGDIAEGYSVSREKKESFPLTVTSAQKNPTAFYLCASRIGQGRDEQYFGPGTRLTVT.

This clone is termed medium-sized. This chain links TRBV19 with TRBJ1-1; D might be TRBD1 (6 bases). Germline CDR1 LNHDA, CDR2 SQIVND (reference sequence). The V gene lost 10 bases and the J gene lost 11 bases, with 20 bases spanning the gap. The CDR3 runs 12 residues. CDR3 sequence: CATTFTGGSAFF. In DNA, the CDR3 is TGTGCCACTACTTTTACGGGGGGCAGCGCTTTCTTT.

This chain joins TRBV6-5 and TRBJ1-4, with unresolved D. The CDR3 totals 12 residues. Germline assignment: CDR1 MNHEY and CDR2 SVGAGI. The V gene lost 2 bases and the J gene lost 11 bases, with 9 bases spanning the gap. Written as DNA, the CDR3 is TGTGCCAGCAGTTACGAGTCTGGGAAACTGTTTTTT. This codes for CASSYESGKLFF.

The chain employs TRBV5-4 and TRBJ2-3; D is unresolved. This CDR3 contains 15 residues. Per the germline V gene, CDR1 is SGHNT and CDR2 is YYREEE (reference sequence). The V and J ends lost 4 bases and 1 base respectively, with 13 bases between them. As DNA, the CDR3 is TGTGCCAGCAGCCTCCGTGGCGCGGGCACAGATACGCAGTATTTT. Translation: CASSLRGAGTDTQYF.

The chain joins TRBV19 to TRBJ1-2; TRBD1 agrees at 7 bases. The V segment lost 4 bases and the J segment 4 bases; nucleotides outside the gene matches: 0. Germline V CDR1 and CDR2: LNHDA, SQIVND (reference sequence). This CDR3 is built from 12 residues. The CDR3 is CASSNRGYGYTF. CDR3 coding DNA: TGTGCCAGTAGTAACAGGGGCTATGGCTACACCTTC.

The genes are TRBV4-1 and TRBJ2-3; 10 bases map to TRBD2. CDR3 size: 17 residues. J lost 5 bases, V lost 0 bases, and 8 bases had no gene match. CDR1 is MGHRA and CDR2 is YSYEKL in the germline V gene. CDR3 region: CASSQDPSGGARDTQYF. Written as DNA, the CDR3 is TGCGCCAGCAGCCAAGATCCGAGCGGGGGGGCCCGAGATACGCAGTATTTT.

This chain links TRBV28 with TRBJ1-2; tentative D call: TRBD1 (5 bases). The CDR3 loop spans 12 amino acids. Germline values: CDR1 MDHEN, CDR2 SYDVKM. Deletions cut 0 bases from V and 8 bases from J, with 7 bases between. CDR3: CASSLWRGGYTF. The CDR3 nucleotides read TGTGCCAGCAGTTTATGGAGGGGAGGCTACACCTTC.

This clone was observed a handful of times. This specimen includes other DNA sequences encoding the same CDR3. The CDR3 sequence is CASSYDSNYGYTF. Here the CDR3 DNA reads TGTGCCAGCAGTTACGATAGTAACTATGGCTACACCTTC. This chain connects TRBV6-5 to TRBJ1-2; the D is unclear. CDR3 size: 13 residues. Trimming took 2 bases from V and 1 from J, leaving 5 bases between them. Per germline, CDR1 MNHEY and CDR2 SVGAGI.

The chain links TRBV28 to TRBJ2-7; maybe TRBD1 (6 bases). V was pared by 5 bases and J by 3 bases, with 8 bases between. The CDR3 extends over 12 amino acids. The germline V gene has CDR1 MDHEN and CDR2 SYDVKM. The CDR3 bases are TGTGCCAGCAGTCGGACAGTCTACGAGCAGTACTTC. Its protein product is CASSRTVYEQYF.